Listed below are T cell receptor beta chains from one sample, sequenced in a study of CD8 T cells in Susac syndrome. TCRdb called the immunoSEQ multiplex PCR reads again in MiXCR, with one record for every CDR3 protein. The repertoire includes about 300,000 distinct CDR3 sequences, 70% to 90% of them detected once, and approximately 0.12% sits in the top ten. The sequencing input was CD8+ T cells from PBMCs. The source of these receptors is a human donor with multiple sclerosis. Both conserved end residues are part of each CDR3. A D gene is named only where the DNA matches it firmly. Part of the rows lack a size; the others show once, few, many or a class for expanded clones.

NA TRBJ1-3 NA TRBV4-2 TGTGCCAGCAGCCAAGACTTAGGGGATTCTGGAAACACCATATATTTT CASSQDLGDSGNTIYF
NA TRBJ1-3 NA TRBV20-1 TGCAGTGCCCGGCAGATCTCTGGAAACACCATATATTTT CSARQISGNTIYF
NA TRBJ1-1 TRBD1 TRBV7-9 TGTGCCAGCAGCCGGTCGGGACAGGGGCCCCGCCGAGACACTGAAGCTTTCTTT CASSRSGQGPRRDTEAFF
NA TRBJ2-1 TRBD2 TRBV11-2 TGTGCCAGCAGCTTAACCGGGACTAGGCAGTATGAGCAGTTCTTC CASSLTGTRQYEQFF
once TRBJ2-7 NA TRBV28 TGTGCCAGCAGTTTATTAACGGCGTACGAGCAGTACTTC CASSLLTAYEQYF
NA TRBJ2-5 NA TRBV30 TGTGCCTGGAGTGTTCTGGACTCTATAACCCAAGAGACCCAGTACTTC CAWSVLDSITQETQYF
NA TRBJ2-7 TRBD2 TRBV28 TGTGCCAGCAGTATACTAGCGGGAGAATACGAGCAGTACTTC CASSILAGEYEQYF
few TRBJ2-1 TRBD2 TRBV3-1 TGTGCCAGCAGCCCCCGAGCGGGAGGGCCGGTAAATGAGCAGTTCTTC CASSPRAGGPVNEQFF
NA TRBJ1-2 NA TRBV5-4 TGTGCCAGCAGCCACTTCGATGGCTACACCTTC CASSHFDGYTF
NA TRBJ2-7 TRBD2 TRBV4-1 TGCGCCAGCAGCCCCAGGACTAGAGTTGAAGGCGAGCAGTACTTC CASSPRTRVEGEQYF
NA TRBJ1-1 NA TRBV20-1 TGCAGTGCTAGAGTTAGGGGGACTGAAGCTTTCTTT CSARVRGTEAFF
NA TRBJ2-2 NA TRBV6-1 TGTGCCAGCAGACCCTACTTAGGGTCCGGGGAGCTGTTTTTT CASRPYLGSGELFF
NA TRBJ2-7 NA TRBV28 TGTGCCAGCAGTTTAGGGATAGAGGGCAGCGAGCAGTACTTC CASSLGIEGSEQYF
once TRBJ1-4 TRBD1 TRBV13 TGTGCCAGCAGCTTAGTTGGCCAACAGGGGAGGAGAGAAAAACTGTTTTTT CASSLVGQQGRREKLFF